This TCR beta chain was obtained from a study of OX40 agonist ivuxolimab in advanced cancers. Study overall: Dose-escalation patients had hepatocellular carcinoma, melanoma, renal cell or head and neck cancer. Antecedent anti-PD-1, anti-PD-L1 or anti-CTLA-4 therapy was permissible, with roughly 40% having received some.

Of note for this clone: Its antigen remains unknown.

Germline loops: CDR1 SGHTA, CDR2 FQGNSA. J gave up 10 bases and V 3 bases, and 1 base lay outside the gene matches. The CDR3 is 11 residues long. Profiling relied on immunoSEQ multiplex PCR, and the TCRdb table lists in-frame clones only, not all of them. This table holds 65,000 to 85,000 clones, 75% to 90% found once. The study's findings and limits: Among the lowest peripheral clonal expansion occurred in 0.1-3.0 mg/kg partial responders.

The origin of this receptor is an adult with an advanced solid tumor such as melanoma, head and neck, liver or kidney cancer. The sample was CD4+ or CD8+ T cells sorted from blood, taken in a trial of the OX40 agonist ivuxolimab. The V gene is TRBV7-2, the J gene TRBJ2-3; 7 bases line up with TRBD2. DNA for the CDR3: TGTGCCAGCAGCTTTGGGGGGGCGCAGTATTTT. Its translation: CASSFGGAQYF.